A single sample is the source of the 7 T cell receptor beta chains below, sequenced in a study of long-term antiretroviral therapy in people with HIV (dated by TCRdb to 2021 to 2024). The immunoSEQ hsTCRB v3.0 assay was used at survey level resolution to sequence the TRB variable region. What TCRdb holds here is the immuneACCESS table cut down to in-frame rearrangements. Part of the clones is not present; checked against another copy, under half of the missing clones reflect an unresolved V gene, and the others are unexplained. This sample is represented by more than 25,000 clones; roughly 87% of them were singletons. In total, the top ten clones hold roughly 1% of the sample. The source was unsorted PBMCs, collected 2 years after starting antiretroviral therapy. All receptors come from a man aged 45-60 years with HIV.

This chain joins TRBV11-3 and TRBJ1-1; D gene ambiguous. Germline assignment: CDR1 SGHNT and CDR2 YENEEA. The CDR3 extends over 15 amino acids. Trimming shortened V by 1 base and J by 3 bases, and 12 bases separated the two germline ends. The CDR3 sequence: CASSLGRSVYTEAFF. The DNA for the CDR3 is TGTGCCAGCAGCTTAGGTCGTTCTGTGTACACTGAAGCTTTCTTT.

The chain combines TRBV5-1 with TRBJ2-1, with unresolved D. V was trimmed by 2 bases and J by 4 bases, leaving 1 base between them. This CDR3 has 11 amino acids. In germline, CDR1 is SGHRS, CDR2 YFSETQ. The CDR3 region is CASSFYNEQFF. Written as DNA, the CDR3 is TGCGCCAGCAGCTTTTACAATGAGCAGTTCTTC.

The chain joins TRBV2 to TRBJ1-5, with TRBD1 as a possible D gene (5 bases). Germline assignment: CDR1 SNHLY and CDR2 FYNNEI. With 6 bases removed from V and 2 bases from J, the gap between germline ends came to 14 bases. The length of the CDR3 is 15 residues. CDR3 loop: CASRRSGGGNQPQHF. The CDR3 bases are TGTGCCAGCAGGCGGAGTGGGGGTGGCAATCAGCCCCAGCATTTT.

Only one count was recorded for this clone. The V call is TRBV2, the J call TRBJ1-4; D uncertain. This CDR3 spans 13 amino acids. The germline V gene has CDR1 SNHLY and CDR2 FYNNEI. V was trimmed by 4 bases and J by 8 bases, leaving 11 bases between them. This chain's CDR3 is CASSGEGGEKLFF. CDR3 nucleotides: TGTGCCAGCAGTGGAGAGGGCGGAGAAAAACTGTTTTTT.

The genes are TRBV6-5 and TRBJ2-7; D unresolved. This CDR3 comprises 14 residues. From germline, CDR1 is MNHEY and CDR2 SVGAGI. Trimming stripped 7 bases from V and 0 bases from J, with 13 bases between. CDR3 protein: CASTAEETSYEQYF. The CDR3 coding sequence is TGTGCCAGCACCGCCGAGGAAACCTCCTACGAGCAGTACTTC.

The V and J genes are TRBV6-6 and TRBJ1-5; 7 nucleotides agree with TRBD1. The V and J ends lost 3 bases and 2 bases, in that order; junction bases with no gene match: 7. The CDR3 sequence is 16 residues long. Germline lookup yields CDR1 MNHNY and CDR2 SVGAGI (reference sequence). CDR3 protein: CASSYTGEEGNQPQHF. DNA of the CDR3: TGTGCCAGCAGTTATACAGGGGAAGAGGGCAATCAGCCCCAGCATTTT.

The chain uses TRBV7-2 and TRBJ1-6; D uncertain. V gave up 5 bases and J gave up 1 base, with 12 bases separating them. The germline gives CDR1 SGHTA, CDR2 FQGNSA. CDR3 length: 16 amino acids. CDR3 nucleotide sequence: TGTGCCAGCAGCCCGGTTAGTGGTTCCTATAATTCACCCCTCCACTTT. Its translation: CASSPVSGSYNSPLHF.